The 2 T cell receptor beta chains presented below share a single source sample, sequenced in a study of T cell responses to AZD1222 COVID-19 vaccine (dated by TCRdb to about 2021). What this sample's time point label stands for: baseline before first vaccination. Library prep was done by the immunoSEQ multiplex PCR assay. The clones in this table, taken by TCRdb from immuneACCESS, are in-frame only. Not every clone is retained; where verified, under half of the shortfall comes from an unresolved V gene, and the cause of the rest is unknown. The sample profile shows roughly 130,000 clones; approximately 94% of them were found once. Together, the top ten hold 6.6% of the sample. The sequencing here drew on peripheral blood, taken on day 0 of AZD1222 vaccination. The receptors come from an adult in good health.

The V call is TRBV7-9, the J call TRBJ1-2; tentative D call: TRBD1 (5 bases). The germline V and J ends were trimmed by 1 base and 6 bases, with 18 bases remaining between them. The CDR3 is 16 residues long. Germline CDR1 SEHNR, CDR2 FQNEAQ (reference sequence). In nucleotides, the CDR3 is TGTGCCAGCAGCTTAGGCCCCGGGGCAGGGAGCCATGGCTACACCTTC. Its protein is CASSLGPGAGSHGYTF.

J is TRBJ1-2 and V is TRBV4-1; D gene ambiguous. V was shortened by 4 bases and J by 5 bases, with 11 bases between the two germline ends. Germline CDR1 reads MGHRA; CDR2 reads YSYEKL. The CDR3 covers 13 residues. This CDR3 reads CASSPIEGYGYTF. The CDR3 DNA sequence: TGCGCCAGCAGCCCTATAGAGGGATATGGCTACACCTTC.